This record covers a single TCR beta chain. This sample stems from a study of blood T cell repertoires in COVID-19. Overall study context: Material from acute and convalescent COVID-19 was sourced from the United States, Italy and Spain. T cells, B-cell-depleted T cells, or PBMCs provided the cDNA or gDNA that served as material.

Sequencing was performed with immunoSEQ multiplex PCR; in TCRdb, only in-frame clones are kept and a portion is missing. The sample lists 50,000 to 70,000 clones, around 90% occurring once. Trimming stripped 2 bases from V and 7 bases from J, with 9 bases between. The CDR3 extends over 12 amino acids. Germline V gene data show CDR1 as SGHAT and CDR2 as FQDESV (reference sequence). The rearrangement links TRBV11-1 to TRBJ2-7; D is perhaps TRBD2 (5 bases). Sequencing input: peripheral blood. The origin of this receptor is a human donor with active COVID-19. The donor label of this sample is uncertain. The CDR3 here is CASSLFEGEQYF. CDR3 DNA sequence: TGTGCCAGCAGCTTATTTGAGGGTGAGCAGTACTTC.